This paragraph covers one T cell receptor beta chain sequence. As yet, its antigen is unknown. At the Johns Hopkins FTIC core, DNA taken from cultured CD4+ T cells was sequenced by way of the Oncomine TCR Beta short-read assay. MiXCR, applied by TCRdb to the PCR reads, yields one record per CDR3 protein. This sample yields some 16,000 distinct CDR3 sequences, of which 75% are seen a single time; 8.5% to 10% belongs to the top ten. These data originate in a study of vaccination and CD4 T cells after COVID-19. Treatment in this sample: roughly 10-day PBMC culture with coronavirus spike peptide pools or control peptides (ViraFEST assay). Germline V gene lookup returns CDR1 SGHNT and CDR2 YENEEA. This CDR3 has 14 amino acids. V lost 7 bases, J lost 3 bases, and 12 bases lay in between.

The rearrangement links TRBV11-3 to TRBJ2-2; tentatively, D is TRBD1 (5 bases). This receptor was taken from a human donor who received a COVID-19 vaccine. The specimen was CD4+ T cells from blood, cultured in vitro, collected after SARS-CoV-2 vaccination. The CDR3, as DNA: TGTGCCAGCAACAAAGCAGGGCACACCGGGGAGCTGTTTTTT. This encodes CASNKAGHTGELFF.